This T cell receptor beta chain was documented in a study of OX40 agonist ivuxolimab in advanced cancers. Regarding the study in general: Ivuxolimab, which targeted the costimulatory receptor OX40 (CD134), was an agonistic, fully human IgG2 monoclonal antibody. Intravenous ivuxolimab was administered to patients every 2 weeks at six dose levels: 0.01, 0.1, 0.3, 1.5, 3 and 10 mg/kg. Of the approximately 50 dose-escalation patients, hepatocellular carcinoma was present in about 20, melanoma in about 15, renal cell carcinoma in 9 and head and neck cancer in 9. A male proportion of around 81% and a mean age of roughly 55 years, ranging from roughly 20 to 80, were recorded for the dose-escalation cohort. Patients were allowed to have had prior anti-PD-1, anti-PD-L1 or anti-CTLA-4 therapy, and around 41% of the dose-escalation patients had previously received checkpoint inhibitors. Three dose-escalation patients achieved partial responses, one with hepatocellular carcinoma and two with cutaneous melanoma. Peripheral TCRbeta sequencing was intended to test whether TCR sequence diversity was altered and clonal T-cell expansion was caused by ivuxolimab. The paper reports the monotherapy dose-escalation portion (N of about 50 patients) of the phase I ivuxolimab trial.

This clone turned up a few times. The antigen it binds to is not known. There are no base qualities to consult, and no much larger clone falls within one base. Points the paper makes about the study in general: In the 0.1-3.0 mg/kg groups, partial responders had among the lowest normalized peripheral clonal expansion, particularly in CD8+ T cells. The antigen specificity of the clonally expanded peripheral T cells was not determined. After ivuxolimab, more expanded clones were found on average in CD8+ T cells than in CD4+ T cells. At doses from 0.1 to 3.0 mg/kg, clonal expansion was seen in both CD4+ and CD8+ blood T cells between baseline and week 6. Low levels of normalized T-cell clonal expansion were also seen in some patients who did not respond.

Patients with a history of autoimmune disease or receiving systemic immunosuppression were excluded from the trial. In every dose cohort, peripheral blood was drawn for TCR sequencing at baseline, cycle 4 day 1, and cycle 7 day 1. The samples were drawn from a first-in-human, open-label, multicenter phase I dose-escalation trial of ivuxolimab. Adults with locally advanced or metastatic melanoma, renal cell carcinoma, hepatocellular carcinoma or head and neck squamous cell carcinoma were enrolled in the trial. Before TCR sequencing, CD4+ T cells and CD8+ T cells from peripheral blood were sorted into separate populations. Genomic DNA was extracted from sorted cells for sequencing of the TCRbeta CDR3 region. TCRbeta CDR3 regions were sequenced using the immunoSEQ Assay. TCRdb took this table from immuneACCESS and kept in-frame rearrangements with V and J called. Such tables lack part of the clones; where checked against another copy, unresolved V genes explain under half of the gap, and the rest is unexplained. Counted in this sample were 90,000 or so clones; about 88% of them appeared once. The top ten clonotypes cover 0.33% of the sample.

The CDR3 spans 15 residues, from the cysteine through the phenylalanine. The read is trimmed to its CDR3 DNA, 45 bases read in frame from base 1. Based on the germline V gene (reference sequence), the CDR1 and CDR2 sequences are LNHDA and SQIVND. The junction shows trimming of 5 bases on V and 1 base on J, and the gene matches do not reach 7 bases of it. The sequenced sample was CD4+ or CD8+ T cells sorted from blood, obtained in a trial of the OX40 agonist ivuxolimab. This clonotype originated in an adult with an advanced solid tumor such as melanoma, head and neck, liver or kidney cancer. The chain uses TRBV19 and TRBJ1-1; a stretch of 7 junction bases matches TRBD1. The DNA is TGTGCCAGTAGTCCTCGGACAGGAGGGAACACTGAAGCTTTCTTT. It translates to CASSPRTGGNTEAFF.